This TCR beta chain comes out of a study of blood T cell repertoires in COVID-19 (dated by TCRdb to the early 2020s). In the study overall: The collaborator samples originated in the United States, Italy and Spain and spanned the acute and convalescent phases of COVID-19. The prospective study material was composed of cDNA or gDNA derived from T cells, B-cell-depleted T cells, or PBMCs. Deeply sampled blood TCRbeta repertoires from subjects exposed to, actively infected with, or recovered from COVID-19 were included in the dataset. The repertoires were released in a freely available public database meant as a resource for research on the immune response to SARS-CoV-2. The samples were drawn from two sources: the first 160 participants of the ongoing ImmuneRACE study, and 950 to 1,500 subjects contributed by 6 global collaborators. Sample metadata almost always included a de-identified subject ID, COVID-19 status, age in years and sex. Where available, HLA class I and class II types were obtained from metadata supplied by the sample provider rather than from assay-based typing.

CDR3 length: 13 amino acids, cysteine to phenylalanine. The sequence is cut down to CDR3 DNA, 39 bases in frame from base 1. From a lookup of the germline V gene, CDR1 and CDR2 are SGHTA and FQGTGA. The germline ends are 13 bases apart after V is trimmed by 4 bases and J by 6 bases. The investigation overall reported the following: How much clinical and demographic metadata was included differed by source and by participant, and the metadata was provided uncurated.

TCRbeta CDR3 regions were amplified from genomic DNA by means of the immunoSEQ Assay, a bias-controlled multiplex PCR. The authors processed their data as follows. The number of nucleated cells in each sample was estimated from the amplification of reference gene primers within the assay. To quantify the absolute abundance of each unique TCRbeta CDR3 rearrangement, sequence reads were collapsed and filtered. For each sample, productive Simpson clonality was calculated as the square root of Simpson's diversity index over productive rearrangements. TCRdb retrieved this table from immuneACCESS and kept in-frame rearrangements only. Not all clones are present; in checked studies, unresolved V genes account for under half, and no reason is known for the remainder. V, J and clone size are taken as reported in that table, and D and trimming were inferred from the DNA itself. Across this sample there are about 200,000 clones, with 85% seen only once. The ten largest clones represent 0.8% to 0.95% of the sample.

As for this clone: The antigen it recognizes is unknown. No much larger clone exists at a distance of one base, and base qualities are not known.

One collaborating source in Seattle enrolled patients during active infection and followed them longitudinally through the course of disease. Each collaborating institution followed its own protocols to collect whole blood in K2EDTA tubes. For TCRbeta analysis, collaborators shipped samples in one of three forms: frozen whole blood, isolated PBMCs, or DNA extracted from either of those sample types. The receptor was derived from a man aged 55 to 70 with COVID-19, enrolled during active disease. The sequence links TRBV7-3 to TRBJ2-7, with TRBD1 as a weak D call on 6 bases. Sequenced input: peripheral blood. The DNA sequence follows: TGTGCCAGCAGCTCCCAGGGGCCCGGCGAGCAGTACTTC. The encoded protein is CASSSQGPGEQYF.